A single sample is the source of the 11 T cell receptor beta chains below, sequenced in a study of human T cells and chemical hapten exposure. TCRdb used MiXCR to reprocess the RACE reads, holding one entry per CDR3 protein. The sample lists around 380,000 distinct CDR3 sequences; approximately 5% were seen once. The time point was: patch test 1, 2 weeks after DPC sensitization. Described treatment: therapeutic diphenylcyclopropenone sensitization with weekly scalp DPC. Sequenced here: whole blood, sampled in connection with sensitization to the hapten diphenylcyclopropenone (DPC). These receptors originate from a woman aged 45-59 years with alopecia areata. Some clones in this sample may be carry-over from other donors' samples.

This clonotype came up many times. The chain has TRBV20-1 and TRBJ1-1, with D possibly matching TRBD1 (5 bases). CDR3 length: 14 amino acids. Trimming pared 4 bases from V and 1 base from J, leaving 13 bases between. Per germline, CDR1 DFQATT and CDR2 SNEGSKA (reference sequence). The chain's CDR3 is CSAKMDNSNTEAFF. The CDR3 coding sequence is TGCAGTGCTAAGATGGACAACTCGAACACTGAAGCTTTCTTT.

The chain has TRBV3-1 and TRBJ1-1; D gene uncertain. This CDR3 contains 13 residues. Per germline, CDR1 LGHDT and CDR2 YNNKEL (reference sequence). The V and J ends lost 4 bases and 7 bases respectively, with 13 bases between them. CDR3 in amino acids: CASSPASHLEAFF. CDR3 nucleotides: TGTGCCAGCAGCCCCGCAAGCCACCTTGAAGCTTTCTTT.

In this sample, this clonotype turned up many times. The chain has TRBV3-1 and TRBJ1-1; D possibly corresponds to TRBD1 (5 bases). V was clipped by 10 bases and J by 1 base, with 19 bases between them. Per germline, CDR1 LGHDT and CDR2 YNNKEL (reference sequence). CDR3 length equals 15 residues. CDR3 loop: CATRRWGDENTEAFF. The CDR3 nucleotides are TGTGCCACCCGCCGTTGGGGCGACGAGAACACTGAAGCTTTCTTT.

This clonotype was seen ten or more times. The J gene is TRBJ2-3, the V gene TRBV5-1, with TRBD1 identical over 7 bases. Per germline, CDR1 SGHRS and CDR2 YFSETQ. The V gene end was trimmed by 4 bases and the J gene end by 2 bases; junction bases not matched to a gene: 4. CDR3 size: 14 residues. CDR3 amino acids: CASSGGQYTDTQYF. CDR3 coding DNA: TGCGCCAGCAGCGGGGGACAGTACACAGATACGCAGTATTTT.

This clonotype was found many times. The chain combines TRBV29-1 with TRBJ2-7; D gene unclear. V shed 5 bases and J shed 3 bases, with 14 bases lying between them. CDR3 size: 13 residues. Looked up from germline, CDR1 is SQVTM and CDR2 is ANQGSEA. CDR3 coding DNA: TGCAGCGTTACACAGAGAGAACACTACGAGCAGTACTTC. Translating it yields CSVTQREHYEQYF.

This clonotype was counted a few times. The chain couples TRBV9 to TRBJ2-5; D is possibly TRBD1 (6 bases). Trimming cost V 3 bases and J 0 bases, with 9 bases left between them. Germline CDR1 and CDR2: SGDLS and YYNGEE. The CDR3 covers 14 residues. CDR3 DNA sequence: TGTGCCAGCAGCGACCGGGACAACCAAGAGACCCAGTACTTC. This gives the protein CASSDRDNQETQYF.

This clonotype appeared a few times. This chain connects TRBV6-5 to TRBJ1-6, with unresolved D. This CDR3 has 13 amino acids. Germline V gives CDR1 MNHEY, CDR2 SVGAGI. Trimming shortened V by 7 bases and J by 9 bases, and 13 bases separated the two germline ends. DNA of the CDR3: TGTGCCAGCACCAGAAGTCGGAGTTCACCCCTCCACTTT. This gives the protein CASTRSRSSPLHF.

Turning to this clonotype: A much larger clone is a single base away; this may be a read error. The DNA for the CDR3 is TGTGCCAGCAGTTTCGCCGGGACAGGGGATCAGCCCCAGCATTTT. This sequence encodes CASSFAGTGDQPQHF. The chain has TRBV27 and TRBJ1-5; 10 bases fit TRBD1. The V and J ends lost 3 bases and 5 bases, in that order; junction bases with no gene match: 4. The CDR3 has 15 residues. Germline V gene sequence: CDR1 MNHEY, CDR2 SMNVEV (reference sequence).

At least ten counts were recorded for this clonotype. The rearrangement joins TRBV19 to TRBJ2-5; D is possibly TRBD1 or TRBD2 (5 bases each). This CDR3 region has 14 residues. Germline V CDR1 and CDR2: LNHDA, SQIVND (reference sequence). V was cut by 5 bases and J by 2 bases, with 12 bases left in between. CDR3 loop: CASSWDLDQETQYF. CDR3 bases: TGTGCCAGTAGTTGGGACCTGGATCAAGAGACCCAGTACTTC.

The table lists this clonotype with many counts. The chain links TRBV12-3 or TRBV12-4 to TRBJ2-4, with TRBD1 matching over 10 bases. The CDR3 spans 14 residues. The V segment lost 10 bases and the J segment 10 bases; nucleotides outside the gene matches: 13. The CDR3 loop reads CATSHRDRGRIQYF. In nucleotides, the CDR3 is TGTGCCACATCCCACCGGGACAGGGGTCGGATTCAGTACTTC.

This clonotype showed up many times. The V gene is TRBV29-1, the J gene TRBJ2-3, with TRBD1 matching over 9 bases. Germline V gene sequence: CDR1 SQVTM, CDR2 ANQGSEA. J was trimmed by 5 bases and V by 4 bases; bases with no gene match: 4. The CDR3 is made up of 13 amino acids. The CDR3 DNA reads as TGCAGCGTTGGGGGACAGGGTATAGATACGCAGTATTTT. Its protein is CSVGGQGIDTQYF.